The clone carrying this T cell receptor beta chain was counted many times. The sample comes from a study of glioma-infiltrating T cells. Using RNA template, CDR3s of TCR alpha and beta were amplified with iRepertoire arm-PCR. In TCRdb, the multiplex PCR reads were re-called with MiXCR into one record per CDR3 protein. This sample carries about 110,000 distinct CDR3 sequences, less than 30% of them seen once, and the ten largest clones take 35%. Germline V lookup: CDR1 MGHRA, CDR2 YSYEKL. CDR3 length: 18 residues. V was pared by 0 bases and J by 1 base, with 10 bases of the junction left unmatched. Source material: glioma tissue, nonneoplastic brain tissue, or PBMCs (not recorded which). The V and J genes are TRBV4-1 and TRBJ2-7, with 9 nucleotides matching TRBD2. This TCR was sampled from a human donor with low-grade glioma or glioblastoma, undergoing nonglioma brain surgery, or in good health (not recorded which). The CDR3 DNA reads TGCGCCAGCAGCCAAGATGGGGGGGCTAGCGGGATTTCCTACGAGCAGTACTTC. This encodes CASSQDGGASGISYEQYF.